The present TCR beta chain was sequenced within a study of blood T cell repertoires in COVID-19. Study overall: Acute and convalescent COVID-19 samples came from the United States, Italy and Spain.

This clone was observed a handful of times. The V segment lost 6 bases and the J segment 4 bases; nucleotides outside the gene matches: 8. The CDR3 has 15 residues. Germline V lookup: CDR1 SNHLY, CDR2 FYNNEI. Here immunoSEQ multiplex PCR was the method, and the copy in TCRdb shows in-frame clones only, minus some. The top ten clones hold 0.95% to 1.5% of a sample with about 170,000 clones, approximately 84% of them seen once. This chain joins TRBV2 and TRBJ1-2; TRBD1 matches 10 bases. The sample taken for sequencing was PBMCs or T cells enriched from blood (not recorded which). This TCR derives from a human donor with acute COVID-19. The donor label of this sample is uncertain. This chain's CDR3 is CASSPGTGASYGYTF. CDR3 sequence (DNA): TGTGCCAGCAGCCCGGGGACAGGGGCCAGCTATGGCTACACCTTC.